One and the same sample provided the 15 T cell receptor beta chains below, sequenced in a study of OX40 agonist ivuxolimab in advanced cancers. Only in-frame clones appear in the TCRdb table, and some are missing; sequencing was by immunoSEQ multiplex PCR. Of some 90,000 clones detected, more than 85% appear once; the ten largest clones hold about 3%. The sequences come from CD4+ or CD8+ T cells sorted from blood, collected in a trial of the OX40 agonist ivuxolimab. The receptors were sampled from an adult with an advanced solid tumor such as melanoma, head and neck, liver or kidney cancer.

This clone was found once. The chain couples TRBV9 to TRBJ2-2; 11 bases are shared with TRBD2. The CDR3 sequence is 16 residues long. Looked up from germline, CDR1 is SGDLS and CDR2 is YYNGEE. J lost 0 bases, V lost 5 bases, and 3 bases had no gene match. This chain's CDR3 is CASSLAGGSNTGELFF. CDR3 nucleotides: TGTGCCAGCAGTCTAGCGGGGGGCTCGAACACCGGGGAGCTGTTTTTT. The full variable domain, in which reference TRBV9 and TRBJ2-2 provide the parts outside the CDR3, is DSGVTQTPKHLITATGQRVTLRCSPRSGDLSVYWYQQSLDQGLQFLIQYYNGEERAKGNILERFSAQQFPDLHSELNLSSLELGDSALYFCASSLAGGSNTGELFFGEGSRLTVL.

This clone was detected once. The CDR3 reads CSVVGVSETDTQYF. In DNA form, the CDR3 reads TGCAGCGTTGTCGGAGTTTCGGAAACAGATACGCAGTATTTT. The V call is TRBV29-1, the J call TRBJ2-3; D not resolved. Germline values: CDR1 SQVTM, CDR2 ANQGSEA. V was cut by 4 bases and J by 3 bases, with 14 bases left in between. The CDR3 loop spans 14 amino acids.

This chain joins TRBV5-1 and TRBJ1-1; no clear D gene. V lost 1 base and J lost 5, with 15 bases in between. The CDR3 runs to 15 residues. The germline V gene has CDR1 SGHRS and CDR2 YFSETQ. The CDR3 coding sequence is TGCGCCAGCAGCTTGCGGGCAGGCGGGGAGACTGAAGCTTTCTTT. It encodes CASSLRAGGETEAFF.

The V gene is TRBV19, the J gene TRBJ2-1; D gene uncertain. Trimming pared 5 bases from V and 9 bases from J, leaving 11 bases between. The CDR3 length is 12 residues. Germline lookup yields CDR1 LNHDA and CDR2 SQIVND (reference sequence). The CDR3 reads CASSASAREQFF. The CDR3 DNA reads as TGTGCCAGTAGTGCTTCTGCGCGTGAGCAGTTCTTC.

This clone was detected only once. The chain joins TRBV7-2 to TRBJ2-7, with D unclear. V dropped 6 bases and J dropped 0 bases, with 6 bases sitting between them. The CDR3 is 12 amino acids. The germline gives CDR1 SGHTA, CDR2 FQGNSA. CDR3 bases: TGTGCCAGCAGTTATACCTCCTACGAGCAGTACTTC. Protein sequence: CASSYTSYEQYF.

The CDR3 loop reads CATLWSVNYGYTF. Here the CDR3 DNA reads TGTGCCACCCTCTGGTCTGTTAACTATGGCTACACCTTC. The chain is built from TRBV19 and TRBJ1-2, with D unclear. This CDR3 contains 13 residues. Trimming took 10 bases from V and 1 from J, leaving 13 bases between them. The germline V gene has CDR1 LNHDA and CDR2 SQIVND (reference sequence).

The table lists this clone with a count of one. The chain recombines TRBV5-4 with TRBJ2-3; 10 nucleotides line up with TRBD2. Per germline, CDR1 SGHNT and CDR2 YYREEE (reference sequence). The CDR3 length is 13 residues. Unmatched junction bases numbered 0, after V lost 0 bases and J lost 8 bases. The CDR3 sequence is CASSLGLAGTQYF. DNA of the CDR3: TGTGCCAGCAGCTTGGGACTAGCGGGTACGCAGTATTTT.

CDR3 loop: CASSPSTGELFF. CDR3 nucleotide sequence: TGTGCCAGCAGCCCTAGCACCGGGGAGCTGTTTTTT. This chain links TRBV11-2 with TRBJ2-2; D remains ambiguous. CDR3 length: 12 amino acids. The germline gives CDR1 SGHAT, CDR2 FQNNGV. The germline V and J ends were trimmed by 5 bases and 4 bases, with 5 bases remaining between them.

This clone was detected only once. The chain carries TRBV5-4 and TRBJ2-1; D remains ambiguous. The CDR3 loop spans 14 amino acids. V was clipped by 2 bases and J by 10 bases, with 16 bases between them. Germline V gene sequence: CDR1 SGHNT, CDR2 YYREEE (reference sequence). CDR3 bases: TGTGCCAGCAGCTTTGCGGCTACGCCCTTGGAGCAGTTCTTC. Translation: CASSFAATPLEQFF.

V gene TRBV19 combines with J gene TRBJ1-2; D ambiguous. CDR1 LNHDA and CDR2 SQIVND come from the germline V gene (reference sequence). The CDR3 extends over 13 amino acids. Between the trimmed V and J ends, which lost 7 bases and 0 bases, there was a span of 9 bases. The DNA of the CDR3 is TGTGCCAGTAACCCCGGGGCTAACTATGGCTACACCTTC. Its translation: CASNPGANYGYTF. Combining the CDR3 with reference TRBV19 and TRBJ1-2 gives the whole variable domain DGGITQSPKYLFRKEGQNVTLSCEQNLNHDAMYWYRQDPGQGLRLIYYSQIVNDFQKGDIAEGYSVSREKKESFPLTVTSAQKNPTAFYLCASNPGANYGYTFGSGTRLTVV.

The chain couples TRBV18 to TRBJ1-4; no clear D. This CDR3 contains 15 residues. V was cut by 7 bases and J by 8 bases, with 20 bases left in between. CDR1 and CDR2 from the germline V gene are KGHSH and LQKENI. For the CDR3, the DNA is TGTGCCAGCTTCGCCGGAGTCCGGACGGGGGAAAAACTGTTTTTT. This codes for CASFAGVRTGEKLFF.

This rearrangement joins TRBV2 to TRBJ1-4; unclear D gene. From germline, CDR1 is SNHLY and CDR2 FYNNEI. The CDR3 covers 17 residues. Trimming stripped 6 bases from V and 4 bases from J, with 21 bases between. The CDR3 reads CASRLGAGGRYNEKLFF. The CDR3 nucleotides are TGTGCCAGCAGGCTCGGTGCCGGCGGCAGATATAATGAAAAACTGTTTTTT. The entire variable domain, with the rest obtained from reference TRBV2 and TRBJ1-4, is as follows: EPEVTQTPSHQVTQMGQEVILRCVPISNHLYFYWYRQILGQKVEFLVSFYNNEISEKSEIFDDQFSVERPDGSNFTLKIRSTKLEDSAMYFCASRLGAGGRYNEKLFFGSGTQLSVL.

The V and J genes are TRBV27 and TRBJ1-5; no reliable D call. Looked up from germline, CDR1 is MNHEY and CDR2 is SMNVEV (reference sequence). V shed 4 bases and J shed 0 bases, with 7 bases lying between them. This CDR3 has 14 residues. The CDR3 protein is CASSSRGSNQPQHF. The CDR3 DNA reads as TGTGCCAGCAGTTCCCGGGGTAGCAATCAGCCCCAGCATTTT.

The chain recombines TRBV5-5 with TRBJ1-2; D is uncertain. The V end lost 2 bases, the J end lost 3 bases, and 11 bases lay between the germline ends. Germline values: CDR1 SGHKS, CDR2 YYEKEE (reference sequence). The CDR3 loop spans 14 amino acids. The CDR3 protein is CASSFSTDDYGYTF. In DNA, the CDR3 is TGTGCCAGCAGCTTTTCCACCGACGACTATGGCTACACCTTC.

The chain carries TRBV27 and TRBJ2-1, with D possibly being TRBD2 (5 bases). V was shortened by 6 bases and J by 3 bases, with 12 bases between the two germline ends. Per germline, CDR1 MNHEY and CDR2 SMNVEV (reference sequence). This CDR3 contains 14 residues. The CDR3 here is CASSPGSFYNEQFF. CDR3 in DNA: TGTGCCAGCAGCCCGGGATCTTTCTACAATGAGCAGTTCTTC.